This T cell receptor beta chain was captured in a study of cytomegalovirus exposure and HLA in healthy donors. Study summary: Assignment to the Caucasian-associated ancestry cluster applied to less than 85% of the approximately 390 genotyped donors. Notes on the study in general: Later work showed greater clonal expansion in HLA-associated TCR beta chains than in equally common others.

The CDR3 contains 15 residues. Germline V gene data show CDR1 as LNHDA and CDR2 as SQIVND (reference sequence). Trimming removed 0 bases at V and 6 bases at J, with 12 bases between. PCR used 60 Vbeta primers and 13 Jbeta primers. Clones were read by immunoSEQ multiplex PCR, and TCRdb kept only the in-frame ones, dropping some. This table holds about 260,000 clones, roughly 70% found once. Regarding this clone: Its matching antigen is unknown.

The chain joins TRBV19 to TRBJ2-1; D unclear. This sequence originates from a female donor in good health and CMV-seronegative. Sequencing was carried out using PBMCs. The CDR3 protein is CASSIEVQVFNEQFF. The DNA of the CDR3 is TGTGCCAGTAGTATAGAGGTGCAGGTTTTCAATGAGCAGTTCTTC. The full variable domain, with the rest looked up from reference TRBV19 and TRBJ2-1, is DGGITQSPKYLFRKEGQNVTLSCEQNLNHDAMYWYRQDPGQGLRLIYYSQIVNDFQKGDIAEGYSVSREKKESFPLTVTSAQKNPTAFYLCASSIEVQVFNEQFFGPGTRLTVL.